These 22 T cell receptor beta chains share one sample of origin, sequenced in a study of blood T cell repertoires in COVID-19. Libraries were prepared by immunoSEQ multiplex PCR; TCRdb keeps only in-frame clonotypes and omits some of them. The table shows 250,000 to 300,000 clones, with around 81% occurring only once. Material for sequencing was peripheral blood. These receptors were obtained from a woman in her fifties or sixties with active or convalescent COVID-19.

The chain employs TRBV4-1 and TRBJ2-5; 8 positions agree with TRBD2. Trimming removed 2 bases from V and 0 bases from J; junction bases left unmatched: 5. CDR1 and CDR2 from the germline V gene are MGHRA and YSYEKL. The CDR3 sequence is 16 residues long. DNA of the CDR3: TGCGCCAGCAGCCAAACGACTAGCGCAAACCAAGAGACCCAGTACTTC. Translated, it gives CASSQTTSANQETQYF.

The chain carries TRBV5-1 and TRBJ1-3; D is possibly TRBD1 (5 bases). CDR1 and CDR2 from the germline V gene are SGHRS and YFSETQ. CDR3 size: 16 residues. V was trimmed by 1 base and J by 0 bases, leaving 11 bases between them. The CDR3 reads CASSLYQGVSGNTIYF. The CDR3, as DNA: TGCGCCAGCAGCTTGTATCAGGGCGTCTCTGGAAACACCATATATTTT.

The V gene is TRBV18, the J gene TRBJ1-6; no clear D. The CDR3 is 14 residues long. V was pared by 6 bases and J by 6 bases, with 12 bases between. The germline V gene has CDR1 KGHSH and CDR2 LQKENI. The CDR3 reads CASSPEDFNSPLHF. Here the CDR3 DNA reads TGTGCCAGCTCGCCCGAAGACTTTAATTCACCCCTCCACTTT.

The chain uses TRBV5-8 and TRBJ2-3, with unresolved D. Trimming took off 10 bases at V and 6 bases at J, with 18 bases between the two ends. The CDR3 has 13 residues. CDR1 and CDR2 (germline): SGHTS, YDEGEE. Here the CDR3 DNA reads TGTGCCGGAGCCAAGGCCTTTGGGGATACGCAGTATTTT. Translating gives CAGAKAFGDTQYF.

The genes are TRBV5-6 and TRBJ1-4; 12 bases fit TRBD1. The CDR3 extends over 16 amino acids. Germline V CDR1 and CDR2: SGHDT, YYEEEE. With V trimmed by 4 bases and J by 8 bases, 9 bases remained unmatched. DNA for the CDR3: TGTGCCAGCAGCGGGCATTCGGGACAGGGGGCAGAAAAACTGTTTTTT. Its translation: CASSGHSGQGAEKLFF.

The chain couples TRBV7-3 to TRBJ1-5; D not resolved. V dropped 8 bases and J dropped 6 bases, with 14 bases sitting between them. Germline V gives CDR1 SGHTA, CDR2 FQGTGA. The CDR3 runs 13 residues. The CDR3 DNA is TGTGCCAGCTCCGAGCGGTTCGGTCAGCCCCAGCATTTT. This translates into CASSERFGQPQHF.

This clone was seen more than once but under ten times. The DNA for the CDR3 is TGTGCCAGCAGCGCCTTCGGACAGGGTGAGACTGAAGCTTTCTTT. It is translated as CASSAFGQGETEAFF. The rearrangement joins TRBV9 to TRBJ1-1; 8 bases fit TRBD1. V shed 3 bases, J shed 5 bases, and the junction held 9 bases outside the gene matches. Germline loops: CDR1 SGDLS, CDR2 YYNGEE. The CDR3 is 15 residues long.

The chain combines TRBV4-1 with TRBJ1-1; tentative D call: TRBD1 (5 bases). The CDR3 has 14 amino acids. V lost 1 base, J lost 1 base, and 7 bases lay in between. Germline values: CDR1 MGHRA, CDR2 YSYEKL. The CDR3 coding sequence is TGCGCCAGCAGCCAAGCAGGGCAGAACACTGAAGCTTTCTTT. Its translation: CASSQAGQNTEAFF.

The chain recombines TRBV5-6 with TRBJ2-5; TRBD2 might be the D (6 bases). The CDR3 has 16 residues. V was clipped by 2 bases and J by 0 bases, with 14 bases between them. Germline lookup yields CDR1 SGHDT and CDR2 YYEEEE. In DNA, the CDR3 is TGTGCCAGCAGCTTCGGAGGGATGGGGGACCAAGAGACCCAGTACTTC. It yields the protein CASSFGGMGDQETQYF.

DNA of the CDR3: TGTGCCAGCAGCCGGGGACAGCGTCCCTATCAGCCCCAGCATTTT. Translating it yields CASSRGQRPYQPQHF. The V and J genes are TRBV7-8 and TRBJ1-5; 7 nucleotides line up with TRBD1. From germline, CDR1 is SGHVS and CDR2 FQNEAQ. V gave up 5 bases and J gave up 5 bases; unmatched junction bases: 9. The CDR3 runs to 15 residues.

The chain combines TRBV7-6 with TRBJ2-2, with 11 bases fitting TRBD1. The ends lost 5 bases at V and 4 bases at J; junction bases unmatched: 9. This CDR3 has 17 amino acids. Germline CDR1 reads SGHVS; CDR2 reads FNYEAQ. The CDR3 DNA reads TGTGCCAGCAGCCTTTTCGAGGGACAGGGGGGCACCGGGGAGCTGTTTTTT. Protein sequence: CASSLFEGQGGTGELFF.

V usage is TRBV6-1 and J usage is TRBJ1-1; 9 bases map to TRBD1. Germline CDR1 and CDR2: MNHNS and SASEGT. V shed 3 bases and J 8 bases; nucleotides not matched to a gene: 4. The length of the CDR3 is 13 residues. The CDR3 protein is CASSDLTGGEAFF. CDR3 in DNA: TGTGCCAGCAGTGACCTTACAGGGGGCGAAGCTTTCTTT.

The chain links TRBV7-8 to TRBJ2-7; D ambiguous. The CDR3 runs to 12 residues. Germline CDR1 SGHVS, CDR2 FQNEAQ. Trimming shortened V by 2 bases and J by 4 bases, and 6 bases separated the two germline ends. The CDR3 is CASSLSLYEQYF. As DNA, the CDR3 is TGTGCCAGCAGCTTAAGCCTGTACGAGCAGTACTTC.

The chain employs TRBV19 and TRBJ1-5; 8 positions agree with TRBD1. CDR3 length: 16 residues. Germline CDR1 reads LNHDA; CDR2 reads SQIVND (reference sequence). Trimming at V came to 3 bases and at J to 5 bases, leaving 9 bases not matched to a gene. The CDR3 spells CASSMSGGQVYQPQHF. The CDR3 DNA reads as TGTGCCAGTAGTATGTCAGGGGGACAGGTGTATCAGCCCCAGCATTTT.

The rearrangement links TRBV5-8 to TRBJ1-5, with D possibly matching TRBD1 (5 bases). CDR1 and CDR2 (germline): SGHTS, YDEGEE. The CDR3 totals 15 residues. Trimming cost V 0 bases and J 1 base, with 8 bases left between them. CDR3 sequence reads: CASSLDRPSNQPQHF. DNA of the CDR3: TGTGCCAGCAGCTTGGACAGGCCGAGCAATCAGCCCCAGCATTTT.

V is TRBV6-2 or TRBV6-3 and J is TRBJ1-2; possibly TRBD1 for D (6 bases). The V end was cut by 4 bases, the J end by 3 bases, with 24 bases between. The CDR3 has 18 residues. Germline values: CDR1 MNHEY, CDR2 SVGEGT. DNA of the CDR3: TGTGCCAGCAGTTCTACTCTTACCGGGATCAGGGGAGACTATGGCTACACCTTC. This encodes CASSSTLTGIRGDYGYTF.

This clone was observed a few times. The rearrangement uses TRBV4-1 and TRBJ1-1; D gene uncertain. There are 15 residues in the CDR3. The germline V gene has CDR1 MGHRA and CDR2 YSYEKL. The V end lost 0 bases, the J end lost 2 bases, and 10 bases lay between the germline ends. Written as DNA, the CDR3 is TGCGCCAGCAGCCAAGATGAACCTATAAACACTGAAGCTTTCTTT. Protein sequence: CASSQDEPINTEAFF.

This clone appeared once. The rearrangement links TRBV5-1 to TRBJ2-3; 12 bases line up with TRBD2. The J segment lost 0 bases and the V segment lost 3 bases, leaving 11 bases of the junction unmatched. The CDR3 length is 19 residues. The germline CDR1 and CDR2 sequences are SGHRS and YFSETQ. The CDR3 nucleotides read TGCGCCAGCAGCTATGGACTAGCGGGGTTAGCAACTAGCACAGATACGCAGTATTTT. It is translated as CASSYGLAGLATSTDTQYF.

This chain links TRBV5-1 with TRBJ1-3; 8 bases are a match to TRBD1. Trimming took 4 bases from V and 2 from J; bases not matched to a gene: 2. CDR3 length equals 14 residues. Germline lookup yields CDR1 SGHRS and CDR2 YFSETQ. In DNA form, the CDR3 reads TGCGCCAGCAGCCCAGGGGGCCCTGGAAACACCATATATTTT. Amino acids: CASSPGGPGNTIYF. The entire variable domain, with the rest obtained from reference TRBV5-1 and TRBJ1-3, is as follows: KAGVTQTPRYLIKTRGQQVTLSCSPISGHRSVSWYQQTPGQGLQFLFEYFSETQRNKGNFPGRFSGRQFSNSRSEMNVSTLELGDSALYLCASSPGGPGNTIYFGEGSWLTVV.

The chain joins TRBV24-1 to TRBJ2-1; 10 nucleotides line up with TRBD2. Trimming took 5 bases from V and 0 from J; bases not matched to a gene: 9. The CDR3 is made up of 18 amino acids. Germline CDR1 reads KGHDR; CDR2 reads SFDVKD. Written as DNA, the CDR3 is TGTGCCACCAGTGGCGAAACTAGCGGGACTAGCTCCTACAATGAGCAGTTCTTC. It codes for CATSGETSGTSSYNEQFF.

The gene calls are TRBV5-4 and TRBJ2-1; D remains ambiguous. V dropped 0 bases and J dropped 7 bases, with 11 bases sitting between them. The germline gives CDR1 SGHNT, CDR2 YYREEE (reference sequence). The CDR3 spans 14 residues. CDR3 DNA sequence: TGTGCCAGCAGCTTGGAATTGCCCGGGAATGAGCAGTTCTTC. Translation: CASSLELPGNEQFF.

CDR3 region: CASRPGQGSAGELFF. In DNA, the CDR3 is TGTGCCAGCAGGCCGGGACAGGGTTCCGCCGGGGAGCTGTTTTTT. The chain has TRBV2 and TRBJ2-2, with 9 bases aligning to TRBD1. Germline V gives CDR1 SNHLY, CDR2 FYNNEI. J gave up 6 bases and V 6 bases, and 8 bases lay outside the gene matches. This CDR3 is 15 amino acids long.